One sample yielded the 28 T cell receptor beta chains listed below, sequenced in a study of OX40 agonist ivuxolimab in advanced cancers. Assay used: immunoSEQ multiplex PCR; TCRdb lists only in-frame clones, some missing. The data contain 60,000 to 75,000 clones, 80% to 90% of them singletons. This sample comprised CD4+ or CD8+ T cells sorted from blood, obtained in a trial of the OX40 agonist ivuxolimab. The receptors derive from an adult with an advanced solid tumor such as melanoma, head and neck, liver or kidney cancer.

The chain has TRBV7-8 and TRBJ2-3; TRBD2 agrees at 14 bases. There are 16 residues in the CDR3. Trimming took 6 bases from V and 3 from J; bases not matched to a gene: 5. Germline CDR1 SGHVS, CDR2 FQNEAQ. The CDR3 loop reads CASRRLAGGRTDTQYF. CDR3 nucleotides: TGTGCCAGCAGGAGACTAGCGGGGGGGAGAACAGATACGCAGTATTTT.

This chain uses TRBV5-1 with TRBJ2-7; tentatively, D is TRBD1 or TRBD2 (7 bases each). Trimming cost V 4 bases and J 5 bases, with 16 bases left between them. The CDR3 length is 14 residues. Germline values: CDR1 SGHRS, CDR2 YFSETQ. The CDR3 region is CASSSGTGTDEQYF. CDR3 DNA sequence: TGCGCCAGCAGCAGCGGGACCGGGACAGACGAGCAGTACTTC.

Notes on this clone: The identical CDR3 is also encoded by other nucleotide sequences in the sample. The chain employs TRBV6-4 and TRBJ1-6; D is undetermined. V was trimmed by 6 bases and J by 0 bases, leaving 6 bases between them. The CDR3 is 14 amino acids. Germline V gene sequence: CDR1 MRHNA, CDR2 SNTAGT. This chain's CDR3 is CASRDSSYNSPLHF. The CDR3 DNA reads TGTGCCAGCAGGGATAGCTCCTATAATTCACCCCTCCACTTT.

The chain joins TRBV5-5 to TRBJ2-7; a possible D gene is TRBD1 (6 bases). This CDR3 region has 13 residues. The V end was cut by 4 bases, the J end by 3 bases, with 11 bases between. Per germline, CDR1 SGHKS and CDR2 YYEKEE (reference sequence). The CDR3 coding sequence is TGTGCCAGCAGCATCCCACAGGGCTACGAGCAGTACTTC. It yields the protein CASSIPQGYEQYF.

The genes are TRBV27 and TRBJ1-2; D call uncertain. This CDR3 has 15 amino acids. The germline gives CDR1 MNHEY, CDR2 SMNVEV (reference sequence). V was pared by 7 bases and J by 0 bases, with 15 bases between. The chain's CDR3 is CASTPGWLANYGYTF. CDR3 bases: TGTGCCAGCACCCCGGGTTGGCTTGCTAACTATGGCTACACCTTC.

This clone was seen only a few times. This rearrangement joins TRBV30 to TRBJ1-1; no definite D call. From germline, CDR1 is GTSNPN and CDR2 SVGIG (reference sequence). CDR3 length: 13 residues. Between the trimmed V and J ends, which lost 2 bases and 10 bases, there was a span of 17 bases. The CDR3 region is CAWSPSDPQAAFF. The CDR3 bases are TGTGCCTGGAGTCCCTCGGACCCCCAGGCAGCTTTCTTT.

V is TRBV5-1 and J is TRBJ2-1; D gene unclear. The germline V and J ends were trimmed by 5 bases and 8 bases, with 8 bases remaining between them. Germline CDR1 reads SGHRS; CDR2 reads YFSETQ. The CDR3 consists of 11 residues. The CDR3 sequence: CASRLQYEQFF. The CDR3 DNA follows: TGCGCCAGCAGGTTACAGTATGAGCAGTTCTTC.

This sequence joins TRBV5-6 and TRBJ2-7; D is unresolved. V gave up 4 bases and J gave up 2 bases, with 19 bases separating them. CDR3 length: 16 amino acids. Germline assignment: CDR1 SGHDT and CDR2 YYEEEE. The CDR3 region has the DNA TGTGCCAGCAGCCCGACCGGGTCGGGTAGACCCTACGAGCAGTACTTC. Translating gives CASSPTGSGRPYEQYF.

This chain links TRBV7-2 with TRBJ1-1, with a weak D call TRBD1 (5 bases). The V gene lost 7 bases and the J gene lost 5 bases, with 17 bases spanning the gap. From germline, CDR1 is SGHTA and CDR2 FQGNSA. The CDR3 is 14 amino acids. In DNA form, the CDR3 reads TGTGCCAGCACCGCGCAGGGTAGGAATACTGAAGCTTTCTTT. It is translated as CASTAQGRNTEAFF.

This clone was recorded once. This chain connects TRBV9 to TRBJ1-1, with 9 bases aligning to TRBD1. Germline trimming cut 4 bases from V and 1 base from J; bases unmatched to any gene: 5. This CDR3 comprises 15 residues. Germline CDR1 reads SGDLS; CDR2 reads YYNGEE. The CDR3: CASSNRGRGNTEAFF. CDR3 nucleotide sequence: TGTGCCAGCAGCAACAGGGGGCGGGGGAACACTGAAGCTTTCTTT. The full variable domain, with the rest looked up from reference TRBV9 and TRBJ1-1, is DSGVTQTPKHLITATGQRVTLRCSPRSGDLSVYWYQQSLDQGLQFLIQYYNGEERAKGNILERFSAQQFPDLHSELNLSSLELGDSALYFCASSNRGRGNTEAFFGQGTRLTVV.

This rearrangement joins TRBV29-1 to TRBJ2-2, with D uncertain. Germline V gene data show CDR1 as SQVTM and CDR2 as ANQGSEA. The length of the CDR3 is 13 residues. Trimming removed 3 bases from V and 4 bases from J, with 9 bases in between. The CDR3 spells CSVDLRSTGELFF. Here the CDR3 DNA reads TGCAGCGTTGATCTCCGCTCCACCGGGGAGCTGTTTTTT.

This clone has a handful of counts. The rearrangement links TRBV10-2 to TRBJ2-7; D is ambiguous. Trimming took off 2 bases at V and 2 bases at J, with 4 bases between the two ends. Per the germline V gene, CDR1 is WSHSY and CDR2 is SAAADI. This CDR3 spans 12 amino acids. In DNA form, the CDR3 reads TGCGCCAGCAGTGAGACCCCCTACGAGCAGTACTTC. As protein: CASSETPYEQYF.

The chain has TRBV6-1 and TRBJ2-3, with TRBD2 identical over 10 bases. The V gene's germline CDR1 is MNHNS and CDR2 SASEGT. Trimming removed 4 bases from V and 3 bases from J; junction bases left unmatched: 4. The CDR3 is made up of 15 amino acids. This chain's CDR3 is CASSAAGGGTDTQYF. DNA for the CDR3: TGTGCCAGCAGTGCAGCGGGGGGGGGAACAGATACGCAGTATTTT.

V and J are TRBV28 and TRBJ1-2, with D possibly being TRBD1 (5 bases). The V end was cut by 6 bases, the J end by 4 bases, with 12 bases between. The CDR3 consists of 13 residues. The germline gives CDR1 MDHEN, CDR2 SYDVKM. CDR3 region: CASSRDRRYGYTF. The DNA of the CDR3 is TGTGCCAGCAGCCGGGACCGTCGCTATGGCTACACCTTC.

The chain joins TRBV5-4 to TRBJ2-5, with D tentatively TRBD1 or TRBD2 (6 bases each). Per the germline V gene, CDR1 is SGHNT and CDR2 is YYREEE (reference sequence). V was clipped by 4 bases and J by 5 bases, with 15 bases between them. The CDR3 loop spans 14 amino acids. This chain's CDR3 is CASSPVGGGETQYF. The CDR3 DNA follows: TGTGCCAGCAGCCCGGTGGGGGGCGGGGAGACCCAGTACTTC.

The J gene is TRBJ2-3, the V gene TRBV5-4, with D uncertain. The CDR3 totals 14 residues. The V gene's germline CDR1 is SGHNT and CDR2 YYREEE (reference sequence). The V gene lost 2 bases and the J gene lost 8 bases, with 15 bases spanning the gap. In nucleotides, the CDR3 is TGTGCCAGCAGCTTCGAGGCCGCTTCCGGTACGCAGTATTTT. Protein sequence: CASSFEAASGTQYF. The full variable domain, rest sourced from reference TRBV5-4 and TRBJ2-3, is ETGVTQSPTHLIKTRGQQVTLRCSSQSGHNTVSWYQQALGQGPQFIFQYYREEENGRGNFPPRFSGLQFPNYSSELNVNALELDDSALYLCASSFEAASGTQYFGPGTRLTVL.

The rearrangement links TRBV28 to TRBJ1-6; possibly TRBD1 for D (6 bases). Trimming took off 6 bases at V and 9 bases at J, with 12 bases between the two ends. This CDR3 comprises 13 residues. The germline V gene has CDR1 MDHEN and CDR2 SYDVKM. This CDR3 is CASSTGQPSPLHF. The CDR3 bases are TGTGCCAGCAGCACCGGACAGCCTTCACCCCTCCACTTT. Combining the CDR3 with reference TRBV28 and TRBJ1-6 gives the whole variable domain DVKVTQSSRYLVKRTGEKVFLECVQDMDHENMFWYRQDPGLGLRLIYFSYDVKMKEKGDIPEGYSVSREKKERFSLILESASTNQTSMYLCASSTGQPSPLHFGNGTRLTVT.

The V gene is TRBV27, the J gene TRBJ1-6, with TRBD1 matching 8 bases. The CDR3 loop spans 15 amino acids. Trimming removed 6 bases from V and 8 bases from J; junction bases left unmatched: 9. Germline CDR1 and CDR2: MNHEY and SMNVEV (reference sequence). The CDR3, as DNA: TGTGCCAGCAGACTGATGACAGGGGTTTATTCACCCCTCCACTTT. Residues: CASRLMTGVYSPLHF.

This chain uses TRBV10-2 with TRBJ1-5, with D hard to call. The CDR3 length is 14 residues. Germline values: CDR1 WSHSY, CDR2 SAAADI. The V end was cut by 3 bases, the J end by 5 bases, with 11 bases between. For the CDR3, the DNA is TGCGCCAGCAGTGAAGGTGGGAATGATCAGCCCCAGCATTTT. This encodes CASSEGGNDQPQHF.

V is TRBV2 and J is TRBJ2-5; 7 bases align to TRBD1. Germline V lookup: CDR1 SNHLY, CDR2 FYNNEI. CDR3 length equals 14 residues. Losses at the gene ends were 5 bases for V and 1 base for J; bases not matched to a gene: 4. The CDR3 sequence is CASSRGLIQETQYF. The CDR3 DNA reads as TGTGCCAGCAGTAGGGGGCTAATCCAAGAGACCCAGTACTTC.

The chain carries TRBV6-5 and TRBJ1-4; TRBD1 is a possible D gene (5 bases). The CDR3 totals 16 residues. V lost 0 bases and J lost 0, with 8 bases in between. Germline values: CDR1 MNHEY, CDR2 SVGAGI. The chain's CDR3 is CASSYSGVATNEKLFF. The CDR3 nucleotides read TGTGCCAGCAGTTACTCGGGGGTTGCAACTAATGAAAAACTGTTTTTT.

V is TRBV6-5 and J is TRBJ2-2; no clear D gene. The CDR3 has 14 residues. Germline V CDR1 and CDR2: MNHEY, SVGAGI. Trimming removed 5 bases at V and 0 bases at J, with 7 bases between. CDR3 DNA sequence: TGTGCCAGCAGTACCGAATCGAACACCGGGGAGCTGTTTTTT. As protein: CASSTESNTGELFF.

The chain has TRBV6-5 and TRBJ1-4; 7 nucleotides match TRBD1. Germline CDR1 reads MNHEY; CDR2 reads SVGAGI. The CDR3 has 15 residues. J gave up 7 bases and V 3 bases, and 8 bases lay outside the gene matches. CDR3 amino acids: CASSYYRGGVEKLFF. CDR3 nucleotides: TGTGCCAGCAGTTATTACAGGGGCGGGGTTGAAAAACTGTTTTTT.

This chain connects TRBV5-6 to TRBJ1-6; D is undetermined. CDR3 length: 14 amino acids. The germline V and J ends were trimmed by 4 bases and 4 bases, with 9 bases remaining between them. Germline-derived CDR1 and CDR2 are SGHDT and YYEEEE. The CDR3, as DNA: TGTGCCAGCAGCCCTTACAAGTATAATTCACCCCTCCACTTT. Encoded protein: CASSPYKYNSPLHF.

V and J are TRBV7-2 and TRBJ2-3; 8 bases align to TRBD2. The germline gives CDR1 SGHTA, CDR2 FQGNSA. The CDR3 is made up of 16 amino acids. V lost 5 bases, J lost 1 base, and 8 bases stayed unmatched. DNA for the CDR3: TGTGCCAGCAGCCCCGCGGGGACTAGTGGCACAGATACGCAGTATTTT. Its translation is CASSPAGTSGTDTQYF.

The V call is TRBV27, the J call TRBJ2-5, with 12 bases fitting TRBD2. CDR3 size: 15 residues. Germline trimming cut 8 bases from V and 1 base from J; bases unmatched to any gene: 5. CDR1 is MNHEY and CDR2 is SMNVEV in the germline V gene (reference sequence). The CDR3 loop reads CASGGLAGLQETQYF. The CDR3 nucleotides read TGTGCCAGCGGAGGACTAGCGGGGCTCCAAGAGACCCAGTACTTC.

The chain couples TRBV5-5 to TRBJ2-7; 7 bases agree with TRBD1. Trimming at V came to 4 bases and at J to 7 bases, leaving 14 bases not matched to a gene. The CDR3 is 15 amino acids. The V gene's germline CDR1 is SGHKS and CDR2 YYEKEE (reference sequence). The CDR3 coding sequence is TGTGCCAGCAGCCTAGACAGCGACAGGGATCGGGAGCAGTACTTC. This translates into CASSLDSDRDREQYF.

The J gene is TRBJ2-7, the V gene TRBV6-5; D might be TRBD2 (7 bases). Trimming removed 6 bases at V and 4 bases at J, with 13 bases between. CDR3 length: 13 residues. Per germline, CDR1 MNHEY and CDR2 SVGAGI. The CDR3 spells CASRKGGGYEQYF. The CDR3 coding sequence is TGTGCCAGCAGGAAGGGAGGGGGGTACGAGCAGTACTTC.